This T cell receptor (beta chain) was documented in a study of blood T cell repertoires in COVID-19. Study background: From T cells, B-cell-depleted T cells, or PBMCs came the material, which was cDNA or gDNA.

Sequenced by immunoSEQ multiplex PCR; TCRdb stores in-frame clones only, minus some. The table lists roughly 300,000 clones, approximately 91% of them singletons, with about 2.3% in the top ten. From germline, CDR1 is MRHNA and CDR2 SNTAGT. V trimming: 6 bases; J trimming: 4 bases; junction bases outside the gene matches: 8. The CDR3 contains 15 residues. The chain is built from TRBV6-4 and TRBJ1-1; the match to TRBD1 covers 10 bases. The TCR was taken from a woman between 35 and 50 years old with acute COVID-19. Sequenced material: PBMCs or T cells enriched from blood (not recorded which). This CDR3 is CASSPSGTGATEAFF. In DNA, the CDR3 is TGTGCCAGCAGCCCCTCCGGGACAGGGGCCACTGAAGCTTTCTTT.